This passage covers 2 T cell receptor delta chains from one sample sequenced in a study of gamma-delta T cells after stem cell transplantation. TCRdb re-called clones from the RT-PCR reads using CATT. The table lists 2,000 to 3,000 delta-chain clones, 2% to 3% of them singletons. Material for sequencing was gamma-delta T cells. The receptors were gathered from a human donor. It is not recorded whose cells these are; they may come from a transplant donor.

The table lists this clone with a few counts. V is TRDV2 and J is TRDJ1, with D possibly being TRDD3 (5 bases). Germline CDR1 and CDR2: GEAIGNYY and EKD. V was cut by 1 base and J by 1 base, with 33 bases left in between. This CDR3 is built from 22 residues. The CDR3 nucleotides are TGTGCCTGTGACACGCTAACCGCCCACCAGGGCTCCGGAGGGGAACCCACCGATAAACTCATCTTT. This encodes CACDTLTAHQGSGGEPTDKLIF.

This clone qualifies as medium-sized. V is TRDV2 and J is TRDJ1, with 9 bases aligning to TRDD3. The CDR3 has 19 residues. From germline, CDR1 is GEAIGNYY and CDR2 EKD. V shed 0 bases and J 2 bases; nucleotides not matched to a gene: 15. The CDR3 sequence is CACDTVNGRTGGETDKLIF. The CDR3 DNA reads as TGTGCCTGTGACACCGTAAACGGGCGTACTGGGGGAGAGACCGATAAACTCATCTTT.